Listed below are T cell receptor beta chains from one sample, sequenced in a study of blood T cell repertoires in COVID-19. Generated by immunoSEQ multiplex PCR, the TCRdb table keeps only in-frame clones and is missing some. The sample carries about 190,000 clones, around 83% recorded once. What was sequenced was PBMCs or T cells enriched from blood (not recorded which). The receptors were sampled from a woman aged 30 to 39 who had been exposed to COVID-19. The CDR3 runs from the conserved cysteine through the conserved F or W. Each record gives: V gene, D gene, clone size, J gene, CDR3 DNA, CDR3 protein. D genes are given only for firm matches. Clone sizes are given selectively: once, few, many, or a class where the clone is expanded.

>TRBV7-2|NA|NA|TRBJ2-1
TGTGCCAGCAGCTTAGCGGGGGGGCCCGATGAGCAGTTCTTC
CASSLAGGPDEQFF
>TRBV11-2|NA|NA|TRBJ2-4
TGTGCCAGCAGCTTAGATTCCGGGAGCTTCCGAGCCAAAAACATTCAGTACTTC
CASSLDSGSFRAKNIQYF
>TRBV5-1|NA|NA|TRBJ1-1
TGCGCCAGCAGCCTGGATACAGGGAAGGGGGTGAACACTGAAGCTTTCTTT
CASSLDTGKGVNTEAFF
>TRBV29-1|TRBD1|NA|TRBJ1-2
TGCAGCGTTACGATAACAGGGGAGTATGGCTACACCTTC
CSVTITGEYGYTF
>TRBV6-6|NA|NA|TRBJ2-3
TGTGCCAGCAGTCGGCACCTCAACCGGGACACTAGCACAGATACGCAGTATTTT
CASSRHLNRDTSTDTQYF
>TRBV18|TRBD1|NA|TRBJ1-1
TGTGCCAGCTCACTACCAGGGGGTACTGAAGCTTTCTTT
CASSLPGGTEAFF
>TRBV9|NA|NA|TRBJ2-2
TGTGCCAGCGGCCTTTCGAATTTGCTGTCTGGGGAGCTGTTTTTT
CASGLSNLLSGELFF
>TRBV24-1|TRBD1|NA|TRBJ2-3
TGTGCCACCGGGACAGGGGATTCAAATACGCAGTATTTT
CATGTGDSNTQYF
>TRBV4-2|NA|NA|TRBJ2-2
TGTGCCAGCAGCCAAGAAAGGGGGGGCACCGGGGAGCTGTTTTTT
CASSQERGGTGELFF
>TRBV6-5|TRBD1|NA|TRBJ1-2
TGTGCCAGCAGCACCGGGACAGGGAACTATGGCTACACCTTC
CASSTGTGNYGYTF
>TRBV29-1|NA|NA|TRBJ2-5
TGCAGCGTTGTGTTTCGCAGGGGCAGGCAAGAGACCCAGTACTTC
CSVVFRRGRQETQYF
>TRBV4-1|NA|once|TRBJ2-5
TGCGCCAGCAGCCCGAACAGGGCAGAGACCCAGTACTTC
CASSPNRAETQYF
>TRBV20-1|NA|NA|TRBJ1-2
TGCAGTGCTAGAGGACTGGCCGGCTACACCTTC
CSARGLAGYTF
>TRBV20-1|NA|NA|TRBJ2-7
TGCAGTGCCACGGGGTTGGACGAGCAGTACTTC
CSATGLDEQYF
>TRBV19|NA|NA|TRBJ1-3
TGTGCCAGTAGTATACAAAACTCTGGAAACACCATATATTTT
CASSIQNSGNTIYF
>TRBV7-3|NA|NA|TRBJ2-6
TGTGCCAGCAGCTTATACCCAGACTACTCTGGGGCCAACGTCCTGACTTTC
CASSLYPDYSGANVLTF
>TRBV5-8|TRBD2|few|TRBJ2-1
TGTGCCAGCAGCTTGGCCCTGGGACTAGCGGACTACAATGAGCAGTTCTTC
CASSLALGLADYNEQFF
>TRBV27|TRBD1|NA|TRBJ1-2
TGTGCCAGCAGTTCCCAGGGGGCTTCTTTCTATGGCTACACCTTC
CASSSQGASFYGYTF
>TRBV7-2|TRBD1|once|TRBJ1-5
TGTGCCAGCAGCTTAGATCAGGGGGCTCAGCCCCAGCATTTT
CASSLDQGAQPQHF
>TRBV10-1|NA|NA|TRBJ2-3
TGCGCCAGCAGTGAGGACAGAAGCACAGATACGCAGTATTTT
CASSEDRSTDTQYF
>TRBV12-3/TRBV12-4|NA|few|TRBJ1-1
TGTGCCAGCAGTTACGGGGAAACTGAAGCTTTCTTT
CASSYGETEAFF
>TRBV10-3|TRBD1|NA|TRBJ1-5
TGTGCCATCAGTGTCGGGACAGGGATCAATCAGCCCCAGCATTTT
CAISVGTGINQPQHF
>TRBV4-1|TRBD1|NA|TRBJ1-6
TGCGCCAGCAGCCAGACAGGGGGTGATAATTCACCCCTCCACTTT
CASSQTGGDNSPLHF
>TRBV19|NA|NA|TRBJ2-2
TGTGCCAGTAGGTGGTCGTCCGGGGTGACGACCGGGGAGCTGTTTTTT
CASRWSSGVTTGELFF
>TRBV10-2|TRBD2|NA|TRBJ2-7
TGCGCCAGCGGGGGGGCCTACGAGCAGTACTTC
CASGGAYEQYF
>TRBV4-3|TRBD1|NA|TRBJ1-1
TGCGCCAGCAGCCAAGCTGGGACAGAAAACACTGAAGCTTTCTTT
CASSQAGTENTEAFF
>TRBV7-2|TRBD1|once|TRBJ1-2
TGTGCCAGCAGCTTAGTCATAACAGGGGGCGAGGGGTATGGCTACACCTTC
CASSLVITGGEGYGYTF
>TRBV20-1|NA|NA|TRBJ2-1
TGCAGTGCTAGTGCACAGGATAGGGTGTACAATGAGCAGTTCTTC
CSASAQDRVYNEQFF
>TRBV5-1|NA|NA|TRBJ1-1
TGCGCCAGCAGCTTTACAGGGAACACTGAAGCTTTCTTT
CASSFTGNTEAFF
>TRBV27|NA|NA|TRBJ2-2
TGTGCCAGCAGTTTCCAGGGGGGTAACACCGGGGAGCTGTTTTTT
CASSFQGGNTGELFF
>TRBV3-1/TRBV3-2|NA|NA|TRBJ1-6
TGTGCCAGCAGCCAAGGACAGCCAAATTCACCCCTCCACTTT
CASSQGQPNSPLHF
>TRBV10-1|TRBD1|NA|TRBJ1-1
TGCGCCAGCAGCTCGGACAGGGGGGAATTAACTGAAGCTTTCTTT
CASSSDRGELTEAFF
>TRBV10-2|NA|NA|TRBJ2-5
TGCGCCAGCAGTCTGACAGACGAGACCCAGTACTTC
CASSLTDETQYF
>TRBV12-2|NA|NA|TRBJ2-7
TGTGCAAGTCGCTTAGCAAGGCAGGGGGCACTCAAGGGCTTC
CASRLARQGALKGF
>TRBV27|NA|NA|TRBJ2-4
TGTGCCAGCAGTTCCCCGGGACTCATAGCCAAAAACATTCAGTACTTC
CASSSPGLIAKNIQYF
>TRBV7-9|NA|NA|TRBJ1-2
TGTGCCAGCCAACCCAGGACAGTCTATAACTATGGCTACACCTTC
CASQPRTVYNYGYTF
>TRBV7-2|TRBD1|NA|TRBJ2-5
TGTGCCAGCAGCCGGGGACAGGCGCAAGAGACCCAGTACTTC
CASSRGQAQETQYF
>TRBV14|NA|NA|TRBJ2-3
TGTGCCAGCAATGGTAGGGGTACCACACGCACAGATACGCAGTATTTT
CASNGRGTTRTDTQYF
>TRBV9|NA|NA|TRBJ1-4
TGTGCCAGCAGCGTAGAGGGGCCAGGTGCAACTAATGAAAAACTGTTTTTT
CASSVEGPGATNEKLFF
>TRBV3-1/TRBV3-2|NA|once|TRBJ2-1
TGTGCCAGCAGCCGACAGAGATGTACCTACAATGAGCAGTTCTTC
CASSRQRCTYNEQFF
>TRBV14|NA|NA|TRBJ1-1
TGTGCCAGCAGTCCCCTTAGGAACACTGAAGCTTTCTTT
CASSPLRNTEAFF
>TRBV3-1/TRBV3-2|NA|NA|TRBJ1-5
TGTGCCAGCAGCTCTCGGGGGGGTAGCAATCAGCCCCAGCATTTT
CASSSRGGSNQPQHF